This is a list of T cell receptor beta chains from one sample in a study of monozygotic twins with inflammatory bowel disease. TCRdb reprocessed the 5' RACE reads, keeping one entry per CDR3 protein, no DNA. The sample has over 150,000 distinct CDR3 sequences. Sequencing used blood. The receptors come from a human donor with ulcerative colitis or Crohn's disease, or a healthy co-twin of an affected twin (not recorded which). Each CDR3 is given with its conserved first and last residue.

TRBV7-8	TRBJ2-2	CASSSRDRRSPIGELFF
TRBV7-2	TRBJ1-1	CASSLDWAEAFF
TRBV18	TRBJ1-1	CASSPRQGMNTEAFF
TRBV6-2/TRBV6-3	TRBJ2-1	CASSYSTSGDGNEQFF
TRBV7-9	TRBJ1-1	CATTQVTTEAFF
TRBV3-1	TRBJ1-2	CASSQGLRGGGYTF
TRBV4-3	TRBJ2-1	CASGKQRRDEQFF
TRBV20-1	TRBJ2-1	CSASRSDNEQFF
TRBV4-1	TRBJ2-5	CASSQDPRQVLDF
TRBV27	TRBJ2-1	CASGKGQGSYNEQFF
TRBV6-5	TRBJ2-2	CASSPPRGELFF
TRBV2	TRBJ1-1	CASRPGGALTEAFF
TRBV2	TRBJ2-3	CASSELSPTDTQYF
TRBV7-8	TRBJ2-7	CASSLGDSSYEQYF
TRBV7-7	TRBJ2-2	CASSASTNTGELFF
TRBV5-1	TRBJ1-1	CASSLGQGSEAFF
TRBV7-3	TRBJ2-2	CASSLAGRTGELFF
TRBV12-3/TRBV12-4	TRBJ1-6	CASSPQANSPLHF
TRBV7-2	TRBJ2-3	CASSLAYGRDTQYF
TRBV7-2	TRBJ2-2	CASSSRVGELFF
TRBV5-4	TRBJ2-2	CASSWTGLNTGELFF
TRBV24-1	TRBJ2-3	CATSEWTGTDTQYF
TRBV23-1	TRBJ2-1	CASTSGRGNRPYNEQFF
TRBV7-8	TRBJ2-1	CASSLSNNNEQFF
TRBV5-1	TRBJ1-2	CASSLFRGNYGYTF
TRBV5-1	TRBJ1-4	CASSLLQAHNEKLFF
TRBV18	TRBJ1-1	CASSPLVANTEAFF
TRBV5-1	TRBJ2-5	CASSLRIVPEETQYF
TRBV20-1	TRBJ1-2	CSASTQGYGYTF
TRBV5-1	TRBJ2-2	CASSLTVGQGPGELFF
TRBV5-1	TRBJ2-3	CASSISDTQYF
TRBV4-2	TRBJ2-3	CASSQAGGPTDTQYF
TRBV5-1	TRBJ1-1	CASSFGGADTEAFF
TRBV29-1	TRBJ1-1	CSIQGAFQLGTEAFF
TRBV7-8	TRBJ2-7	CASSLVATHYEQYF
TRBV29-1	TRBJ1-2	CSVEGIGLFGYTF
TRBV28	TRBJ2-3	CASTRRRNGDTQYF
TRBV5-4	TRBJ1-4	CASSSRPGQLNEKLFF
TRBV28	TRBJ1-1	CASSLHIGGNTEAFF
TRBV3-1	TRBJ2-7	CASSQEAEQYF
TRBV4-1	TRBJ2-3	CASSHSGTGTLDTQYF
TRBV7-2	TRBJ2-2	CASSLVAVNTGELFF
TRBV7-9	TRBJ2-7	CASRNTSGGSYEQYF
TRBV20-1	TRBJ2-7	CSADGTSGGQSYEQYF
TRBV20-1	TRBJ2-1	CSARIPYNEQFF
TRBV12-3/TRBV12-4	TRBJ1-1	CASSLVAFGGQWTEAFF
TRBV19	TRBJ2-1	CASSIALHNEQFF
TRBV2	TRBJ2-1	CASSEARSSYNEQFF
TRBV9	TRBJ2-2	CASSIPGRTGELFF
TRBV29-1	TRBJ1-5	CSAPGQSRDQPQHF
TRBV15	TRBJ2-5	CATSPRTLQETQYF
TRBV11-3	TRBJ2-1	CASRLSGSYNEQFF
TRBV20-1	TRBJ2-3	CSATDVNGGVADTQYF
TRBV3-1	TRBJ2-3	CASSLEDRSTDTQYF
TRBV5-4	TRBJ2-1	CASSSRLAQNNEQFF
TRBV20-1	TRBJ2-3	CSARGRDTDTQYF
TRBV20-1	TRBJ2-3	CSAPLAGGRDTQYF
TRBV7-8	TRBJ2-7	CASSRRVWEQYF
TRBV12-3/TRBV12-4	TRBJ2-3	CACRGTSGTDTQYF